This T cell receptor (beta chain) was captured by sequencing in a study of T cell clonality in common variable immunodeficiency. The study, taken as a whole, reports: Patient heterogeneity in the CVID cohort limited correlations between repertoire features and clinical complications. What drives increased CVID clonality needs T cell subpopulation sequencing. Shared TCRbeta clones were fewer between CVID subjects than controls.

Control and CVID samples contributed equal amounts of genomic DNA. Generated by immunoSEQ multiplex PCR, the TCRdb table keeps only in-frame clones and is missing some. This repertoire holds tens of thousands of clones, and none appear only once. This clone was counted at least ten times. Its matching antigen is unknown. Read coverage stops 3 residues before the CDR3 terminus; the germline J gene supplies the remainder. This CDR3 comprises 16 residues. V was clipped by 5 bases and J by 4 bases, with 21 bases between them. Germline V CDR1 and CDR2: LNHDA, SQIVND (reference sequence). V gene TRBV19 combines with J gene TRBJ2-7; possibly TRBD2 for D (6 bases). Sequencing was done on a sample of peripheral blood mononuclear cells. This TCR was sampled from a person aged 18 to 75 in good health. The CDR3 sequence: CASSPGLLSSSYEQYF. The sequenced CDR3 bases are TGTGCCAGTAGTCCGGGACTGTTATCCTCGTCTTACGAG.